This T cell receptor (beta chain) was sequenced during a study of response to subunit inactivated influenza vaccine (dated 2018 in TCRdb). For the wider study: The study used deep quantitative T cell receptor repertoire profiling to track responses to a trivalent subunit inactivated influenza vaccine. General study outcomes and caveats: The authors proposed that each seasonal influenza vaccination may bring in only a limited number of new T cells.

Library method: RT-PCR. Sequencer: Illumina HiSeq 2500. TCRdb reprocessing: public reads trimmed at Q25 with fastp, clones called with MiXCR, in-frame beta chains kept. Here each entry gathers all rows of one CDR3 protein and keeps the most common genes and DNA. This sample gives under 950,000 distinct CDR3 sequences in total; 21% of them show up just once. The top ten clones comprise about 9.4% of the sample. Compared with germline, V lacks 8 bases and J lacks 7 bases; bases without a gene match: 8. CDR1 and CDR2 were assigned from the germline V gene as MDHEN and SYDVKM. CDR3 length: 13 amino acids, cysteine to phenylalanine. CDR3 DNA only is kept here, 39 bases in frame from base 1. As concerns this clonotype: The antigen this receptor binds is unknown. Base qualities are not provided; no much larger clone lies one nucleotide away.

The clonotype was recovered from a man aged 50 or older who received an inactivated influenza vaccine. Donor details come from another sample of the same person, matched by shared clones. This sequence uses TRBV28 and TRBJ1-5, and TRBD1 matches 7 of the central bases. Sequencing used PBMCs from blood, obtained around 5 days after vaccination. The CDR3 here reads CASREQGGQPQHF. In nucleotide form, the sequence is TGTGCCAGCCGAGAGCAGGGGGGACAGCCCCAGCATTTT.